These 7 T cell receptor beta chains originate from one sample sequenced in a study of T cells in Graves' hyperthyroidism and ophthalmopathy. There were TCR beta CDR3 regions amplified from RNA transcripts. The study used the HTBI primer set for a first-round RT-PCR of the TCR CDR3. TCRdb redid the calling of the multiplex PCR reads with MiXCR, one entry per CDR3 protein. Of 600,000 to 700,000 distinct CDR3 sequences in the sample, approximately 15% were seen once. The sample was blood. These receptors were obtained from a woman aged 40 to 49 with Graves' ophthalmopathy.

This clonotype was counted only a few times. This chain joins TRBV2 and TRBJ2-6; 7 bases map to TRBD2. Germline CDR1 is SNHLY and CDR2 is FYNNEI. The CDR3 runs to 14 residues. In nucleotides, the CDR3 is TGTGCAGGGAGCGGGAACTCTGGGGCCAACGTCCTGACTTTC. Its protein product is CAGSGNSGANVLTF.

This clonotype was found many times. The rearrangement joins TRBV11-2 to TRBJ2-7, with 11 bases aligning to TRBD2. With V trimmed by 1 base and J by 3 bases, 5 bases remained unmatched. Germline CDR1 reads SGHAT; CDR2 reads FQNNGV. This CDR3 spans 16 amino acids. The CDR3 DNA reads TGTGCCAGCAGCTTAGTTCAGGGACTAGCGGTCTACGAGCAGTACTTC. Translated, it gives CASSLVQGLAVYEQYF.

This clonotype came up many times. CDR3 region: CASTLTKETQYF. The DNA for the CDR3 is TGTGCCAGCACCCTGACAAAAGAGACCCAGTACTTC. The gene calls are TRBV7-9 and TRBJ2-5; D remains ambiguous. Germline lookup yields CDR1 SEHNR and CDR2 FQNEAQ (reference sequence). Trimming removed 7 bases at V and 3 bases at J, with 9 bases between. The CDR3 is made up of 12 amino acids.

The CDR3 spells CASSEGAEMYEQYF. The DNA of the CDR3 is TGTGCCAGCAGTGAAGGGGCGGAAATGTACGAGCAGTACTTC. The chain is built from TRBV6-1 and TRBJ2-7; no reliable D call. This CDR3 region has 14 residues. The V end lost 1 base, the J end lost 4 bases, and 11 bases lay between the germline ends. Germline CDR1 reads MNHNS; CDR2 reads SASEGT.

This clonotype has ten or more counts. The V call is TRBV12-3 or TRBV12-4, the J call TRBJ1-2, with D maybe TRBD1 (5 bases). Trimming removed 6 bases at V and 4 bases at J, with 15 bases between. The CDR3 runs 14 residues. The CDR3 here is CASRKRQGFYGYTF. CDR3 in DNA: TGTGCCAGCAGAAAACGGCAGGGATTCTATGGCTACACCTTC.

This clonotype was recorded many times. The chain combines TRBV6-2 or TRBV6-3 with TRBJ1-1, with D unresolved. The V gene's germline CDR1 is MNHEY and CDR2 SVGEGT. Trimming took 8 bases from V and 1 from J, leaving 5 bases between them. The CDR3 totals 11 residues. The CDR3 spells CASGRNTEAFF. The CDR3 nucleotides read TGTGCCAGCGGTAGGAACACTGAAGCTTTCTTT.

This clonotype appeared many times. The V call is TRBV29-1, the J call TRBJ2-7; no firm D call. V lost 3 bases, J lost 2 bases, and 11 bases lay in between. CDR1 is SQVTM and CDR2 is ANQGSEA in the germline V gene. The CDR3 length is 13 residues. CDR3 sequence: CSVEVPGAYEQYF. For the CDR3, the DNA is TGCAGCGTTGAGGTCCCGGGTGCCTACGAGCAGTACTTC.